This T cell receptor (beta chain) is from a study of CD8+CD57+ T cells in acquired aplastic anemia. TCR beta VDJ and CDR3 profiles were obtained from a genomic DNA template. TCRdb ran MiXCR on the reads and lists one entry per CDR3 protein. The table includes about 270,000 distinct CDR3 sequences, roughly 82% detected once. Whoever was chosen for sequencing had shown CD8+CD57+ cell expansion by flow cytometry. The receptor was derived from a human donor with aplastic anemia. The sample consisted of sorted CD4+, CD8+, or CD8+CD57+ T cells (not recorded which) from PBMCs.

The CDR3: CASSPKGYEQYF. The DNA for the CDR3 is TGTGCCAGCAGTCCGAAGGGGTATGAGCAGTACTTC. The genes are TRBV2 and TRBJ2-7; D might be TRBD1 (5 bases). The CDR3 has 12 amino acids. Germline CDR1 reads SNHLY; CDR2 reads FYNNEI. V gave up 5 bases and J gave up 7 bases, with 12 bases separating them.